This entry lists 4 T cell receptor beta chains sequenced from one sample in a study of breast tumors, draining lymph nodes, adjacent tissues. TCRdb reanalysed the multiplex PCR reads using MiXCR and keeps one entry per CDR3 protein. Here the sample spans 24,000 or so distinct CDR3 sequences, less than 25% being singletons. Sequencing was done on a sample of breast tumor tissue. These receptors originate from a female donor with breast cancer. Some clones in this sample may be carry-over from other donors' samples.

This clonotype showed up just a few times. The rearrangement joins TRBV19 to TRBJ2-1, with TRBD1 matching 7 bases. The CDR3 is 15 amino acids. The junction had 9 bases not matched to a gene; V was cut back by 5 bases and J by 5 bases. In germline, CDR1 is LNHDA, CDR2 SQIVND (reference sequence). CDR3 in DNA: TGTGCCAGTAGTCGGGCCGACAGGGCTCACAATGAGCAGTTCTTC. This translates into CASSRADRAHNEQFF.

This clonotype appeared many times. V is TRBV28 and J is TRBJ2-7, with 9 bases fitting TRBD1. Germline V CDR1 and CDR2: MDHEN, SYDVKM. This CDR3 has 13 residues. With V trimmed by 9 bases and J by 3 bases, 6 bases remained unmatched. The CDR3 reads CARTGTGIYEQYF. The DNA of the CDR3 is TGTGCCAGGACCGGGACAGGGATCTACGAGCAGTACTTC.

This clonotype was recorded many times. The CDR3 sequence is CSARGLHEQFF. CDR3 coding DNA: TGCAGTGCTAGGGGTCTTCATGAGCAGTTCTTC. The rearrangement links TRBV20-1 to TRBJ2-1; D is uncertain. Germline assignment: CDR1 DFQATT and CDR2 SNEGSKA (reference sequence). Trimming stripped 3 bases from V and 8 bases from J, with 8 bases between. The CDR3 runs to 11 residues.

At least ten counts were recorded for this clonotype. This CDR3 is CSASLTSGSTDTQYF. DNA of the CDR3: TGCAGTGCTAGCTTGACTAGCGGGAGCACAGATACGCAGTATTTT. The J gene is TRBJ2-3, the V gene TRBV20-1; TRBD2 matches at 10 bases. V lost 3 bases and J lost 0; bases outside the gene matches: 3. This CDR3 contains 15 residues. Germline V CDR1 and CDR2: DFQATT, SNEGSKA (reference sequence).